This T cell receptor (beta chain) was identified during a study of shared clonotypes between healthy human individuals. The wider study: Donor composition was two women and three men, aged 18 to 49. Three CD4 naive, three CD4 memory, two CD8 naive and one CD8 memory plate were used per donor.

The CDR3 covers 14 residues. Trimming stripped 5 bases from V and 5 bases from J, with 13 bases between. Germline lookup yields CDR1 SGHTA and CDR2 FQGNSA. Each donor was a Caucasian adult residing in Nashville, Tennessee. Profiling relied on immunoSEQ multiplex PCR, and the TCRdb table lists in-frame clones only, not all of them. The table lists approximately 2,300,000 clones, about 90% of them singletons. This sequence originates from a man aged 18 to 35 in good health. Some clones in this sample may be carry-over from other donors' samples. The chain is built from TRBV7-2 and TRBJ2-1; D is undetermined. Material for sequencing was naive CD4+ T cells from PBMCs. Subset defined: CD45RA+ positively selected. Here the CDR3 DNA reads TGTGCCAGCAGCCCCGTGATGGCAAACAATGAGCAGTTCTTC. Translation: CASSPVMANNEQFF.